The 20 T cell receptor beta chains below were found in one sample sequenced in a study of shared clonotypes between healthy human individuals. Repertoires were generated with immunoSEQ multiplex PCR, while TCRdb's copy carries only in-frame clones and drops some. The top ten clones hold roughly 1.8% of a sample with 2 million to 2.5 million clones, about 93% of them seen once. Only CD45RO-negative cells positively selected for CCR7 counted as naive CD8 cells, so terminally differentiated effector memory CD45RA+ cells were excluded. The sequenced sample consisted of naive CD8+ T cells from PBMCs. These receptors all stem from a man between 18 and 35 years old in good health. Some clones in this sample may be carry-over from other donors' samples.

The chain joins TRBV5-1 to TRBJ1-5; no clear D gene. V gave up 1 base and J gave up 4 bases, with 6 bases separating them. The CDR3 is 13 residues long. CDR1 is SGHRS, CDR2 YFSETQ, per germline. The CDR3 loop reads CASSLTENQPQHF. The CDR3 nucleotides read TGCGCCAGCAGCTTGACCGAAAATCAGCCCCAGCATTTT.

V gene TRBV5-4 combines with J gene TRBJ2-1, with 7 bases matching TRBD2. The CDR3 has 16 amino acids. V lost 5 bases to trimming and J lost 7 bases; unmatched junction nucleotides: 15. Germline values: CDR1 SGHNT, CDR2 YYREEE (reference sequence). CDR3 DNA sequence: TGTGCCAGCAGACCCCTGGAACCCACGGGGGGTAATGAGCAGTTCTTC. Translation: CASRPLEPTGGNEQFF.

The rearrangement joins TRBV7-8 to TRBJ1-1; no firm D call. This CDR3 has 15 amino acids. Trimming cost V 5 bases and J 2 bases, with 15 bases left between them. The germline gives CDR1 SGHVS, CDR2 FQNEAQ. Written as DNA, the CDR3 is TGTGCCAGCAGCCCAGATAGGACGAGAAACACTGAAGCTTTCTTT. Translating gives CASSPDRTRNTEAFF. The entire variable domain, with the rest obtained from reference TRBV7-8 and TRBJ1-1, is as follows: GAGVSQSPRYKVAKRGQDVALRCDPISGHVSLFWYQQALGQGPEFLTYFQNEAQLDKSGLPSDRFFAERPEGSVSTLKIQRTQQEDSAVYLCASSPDRTRNTEAFFGQGTRLTVV.

The chain employs TRBV28 and TRBJ1-1, with D perhaps TRBD1 (5 bases). Germline-derived CDR1 and CDR2 are MDHEN and SYDVKM. Trimming stripped 7 bases from V and 2 bases from J, with 20 bases between. The CDR3 spans 16 residues. CDR3 sequence reads: CASTTGRIAPNTEAFF. Written as DNA, the CDR3 is TGTGCCAGCACTACGGGACGCATCGCCCCTAACACTGAAGCTTTCTTT.

CDR3 DNA: TGTGCCAGCCGTGAGAGCGGGAGAAGATATAGCACAGATACGCAGTATTTT. Protein sequence: CASRESGRRYSTDTQYF. This chain connects TRBV27 to TRBJ2-3, with TRBD2 matching 8 bases. Trimming at V came to 8 bases and at J to 0 bases, leaving 13 bases not matched to a gene. Germline V lookup: CDR1 MNHEY, CDR2 SMNVEV (reference sequence). This CDR3 is built from 17 residues.

J is TRBJ2-7 and V is TRBV5-1, with D possibly matching TRBD2 (5 bases). The CDR3 runs to 13 residues. V was clipped by 1 base and J by 11 bases, with 16 bases between them. Germline V gene sequence: CDR1 SGHRS, CDR2 YFSETQ. The CDR3 nucleotides are TGCGCCAGCAGCTTGCTTGGCCCCGGGGAAGAGTACTTC. This translates into CASSLLGPGEEYF.

The chain links TRBV11-2 to TRBJ1-1; D gene unclear. Trimming stripped 1 base from V and 7 bases from J, with 10 bases between. Germline V gene lookup returns CDR1 SGHAT and CDR2 FQNNGV. The CDR3 extends over 13 amino acids. The CDR3 loop is CASSLVPRGEAFF. The CDR3 DNA is TGTGCCAGCAGCTTAGTCCCTCGGGGTGAAGCTTTCTTT.

This chain connects TRBV4-1 to TRBJ2-7; 9 nucleotides line up with TRBD2. Germline CDR1 reads MGHRA; CDR2 reads YSYEKL. V lost 0 bases to trimming and J lost 3 bases; unmatched junction nucleotides: 15. The CDR3 consists of 19 residues. The CDR3 DNA reads TGCGCCAGCAGCCAAGATGGTGGGGTAGCGGGGGATACTTTCTACGAGCAGTACTTC. Translation: CASSQDGGVAGDTFYEQYF.

The chain recombines TRBV4-1 with TRBJ1-3; 9 positions match TRBD1. Germline-derived CDR1 and CDR2 are MGHRA and YSYEKL. The CDR3 covers 17 residues. V trimming: 1 base; J trimming: 0 bases; junction bases outside the gene matches: 4. CDR3: CASSQVNRGLSGNTIYF. DNA of the CDR3: TGCGCCAGCAGCCAAGTTAACAGGGGGCTCTCTGGAAACACCATATATTTT.

The chain combines TRBV14 with TRBJ2-7; D possibly matches TRBD1 or TRBD2 (5 bases each). Germline assignment: CDR1 SGHDN and CDR2 FVKESK. Trimming cost V 3 bases and J 2 bases, with 14 bases left between them. The length of the CDR3 is 15 residues. CDR3 nucleotide sequence: TGTGCCAGCAGCCATCTCACCGGGGCCCCCTACGAGCAGTACTTC. Protein sequence: CASSHLTGAPYEQYF.

This clone occurred once. The J gene is TRBJ2-7, the V gene TRBV15; TRBD2 agrees at 8 bases. The CDR3 is 15 residues long. Germline CDR1 reads LNHNV; CDR2 reads YYDKDF (reference sequence). Trimming at V came to 3 bases and at J to 2 bases, leaving 6 bases not matched to a gene. CDR3 nucleotide sequence: TGTGCCACCAGCAGGGTTACTAGCGGTACCTACGAGCAGTACTTC. Translated, it gives CATSRVTSGTYEQYF.

The chain is built from TRBV11-2 and TRBJ1-2, with 8 bases matching TRBD1. This CDR3 spans 16 amino acids. Trimming cost V 1 base and J 6 bases; bases outside gene matches: 10. CDR1 SGHAT and CDR2 FQNNGV come from the germline V gene. The CDR3 loop is CASSLVLVAGGDGYTF. The CDR3 nucleotides are TGTGCCAGCAGCTTAGTGCTCGTGGCAGGGGGCGATGGCTACACCTTC.

This rearrangement joins TRBV11-3 to TRBJ2-3; possibly TRBD2 for D (6 bases). V was pared by 1 base and J by 2 bases, with 10 bases between. The CDR3 has 15 amino acids. CDR1 is SGHNT, CDR2 YENEEA, per germline. CDR3 region: CASSLGGLTTDTQYF. In DNA form, the CDR3 reads TGTGCCAGCAGCTTAGGAGGACTAACCACAGATACGCAGTATTTT. The variable domain in full, completed from reference TRBV11-3 and TRBJ2-3, reads EAGVVQSPRYKIIEKKQPVAFWCNPISGHNTLYWYLQNLGQGPELLIRYENEEAVDDSQLPKDRFSAERLKGVDSTLKIQPAELGDSAVYLCASSLGGLTTDTQYFGPGTRLTVL.

This chain joins TRBV5-3 and TRBJ2-1, with 9 bases fitting TRBD2. TRBV5-3 is labeled an ORF, and its function is uncertain. This CDR3 comprises 15 residues. Unmatched junction bases numbered 9, after V lost 5 bases and J lost 6 bases. The chain's CDR3 is CARSPSLAGVNEQFF. The CDR3 DNA follows: TGTGCCAGAAGTCCCAGTTTAGCGGGAGTCAATGAGCAGTTCTTC.

The V gene is TRBV4-1, the J gene TRBJ1-5; D gene unclear. CDR3 length: 16 amino acids. Germline lookup yields CDR1 MGHRA and CDR2 YSYEKL. V lost 0 bases to trimming and J lost 3 bases, with 12 bases between them. Written as DNA, the CDR3 is TGCGCCAGCAGCCAAGATAGTGCGCAGCACAATCAGCCCCAGCATTTT. It codes for CASSQDSAQHNQPQHF.

This clone was detected only once. This sequence joins TRBV10-1 and TRBJ2-7, with D perhaps matching TRBD1 or TRBD2 (7 bases each). Looked up from germline, CDR1 is WNHNN and CDR2 is SYGVQD (reference sequence). The CDR3 is 21 amino acids. V was cut by 9 bases and J by 0 bases, with 36 bases left in between. The CDR3 loop is CARGGTVNPSRLIRPSYEQYF. The CDR3 DNA sequence: TGCGCCAGGGGGGGGACAGTCAATCCCTCTCGCCTTATTCGACCCTCCTACGAGCAGTACTTC.

The chain links TRBV2 to TRBJ2-3, with unresolved D. The CDR3 is made up of 10 amino acids. The V end was cut by 7 bases, the J end by 6 bases, with 5 bases between. Germline assignment: CDR1 SNHLY and CDR2 FYNNEI. Here the CDR3 DNA reads TGTGCCAGCATGGTGGATACGCAGTATTTT. This gives the protein CASMVDTQYF.

This chain connects TRBV27 to TRBJ2-6; D not certain. CDR3 length: 17 amino acids. Germline CDR1 MNHEY, CDR2 SMNVEV (reference sequence). Trimming pared 2 bases from V and 2 bases from J, leaving 13 bases between. CDR3 loop: CASSLHIGAAGANVLTF. The DNA of the CDR3 is TGTGCCAGCAGTTTACACATAGGTGCTGCTGGGGCCAACGTCCTGACTTTC.

The gene calls are TRBV5-8 and TRBJ1-1; D ambiguous. The germline V and J ends were trimmed by 1 base and 1 base, with 5 bases remaining between them. CDR1 and CDR2 from the germline V gene are SGHTS and YDEGEE. The CDR3 loop spans 13 amino acids. The CDR3 sequence is CASSLRRNTEAFF. CDR3 nucleotides: TGTGCCAGCAGCTTGAGGAGGAACACTGAAGCTTTCTTT.

This rearrangement joins TRBV9 to TRBJ2-1; the D gene is possibly TRBD2 (6 bases). The CDR3 contains 15 residues. Germline lookup yields CDR1 SGDLS and CDR2 YYNGEE. The V gene lost 2 bases and the J gene lost 8 bases, with 17 bases spanning the gap. Written as DNA, the CDR3 is TGTGCCAGCAGCGTCGGACTATGGGGGAGCGATGAGCAGTTCTTC. Amino acids: CASSVGLWGSDEQFF.